This T cell receptor (beta chain) originates from a study of CD8+CD57+ T cells in acquired aplastic anemia. Study-level background: Sorted CD4+ and CD8+ cells gave an average of 3.2 ug of DNA.

TCR beta VDJ and CDR3 profiles were obtained from a genomic DNA template. TCRdb processed the reads anew with MiXCR; each CDR3 protein has one entry. The sample lists around 170,000 distinct CDR3 sequences, approximately 45% seen once, with 2.9% in the top ten. The CDR3 is made up of 15 amino acids. V shed 6 bases and J 5 bases; nucleotides not matched to a gene: 10. The V gene's germline CDR1 is MNHNS and CDR2 SASEGT. This clonotype was observed many times. The antigen is unknown. Study observations and caveats: Between the patient and control groups, CD8+ Simpson's diversity did not differ significantly. Patients and controls shared twenty-nine CD8+ CDR3 sequences.

The receptor comes from a human donor in good health. J is TRBJ2-5 and V is TRBV6-1, with TRBD1 matching 9 bases. The sample was sorted CD4+, CD8+, or CD8+CD57+ T cells (not recorded which) from PBMCs. CDR3 in DNA: TGTGCCAGCAGCCGCAACAGGGGGCAGGGTGAGACCCAGTACTTC. Its protein is CASSRNRGQGETQYF.